The TCR beta chain under discussion was sequenced for a study of PD-1 blockade in classical Hodgkin lymphoma. The germline V gene encodes CDR1 MNHEY and CDR2 SVGAGI. The V end lost 2 bases, the J end lost 3 bases, and 8 bases lay between the germline ends. The CDR3 sequence is 13 residues long. All trial patients relapsed after autologous stem cell transplantation. Some clones are missing from TCRdb's copy, which holds only in-frame ones; the method was immunoSEQ multiplex PCR. The sample includes about 36,000 clones, approximately 69% of them seen just once. This TCR was sampled from a human donor with classical Hodgkin lymphoma. The chain links TRBV6-5 to TRBJ2-7; D not certain. Source: peripheral blood mononuclear cells (PBMCs), taken before the second cycle of nivolumab. The CDR3, as DNA: TGTGCCAGCAGTTACGCCCAAGTCTACGAGCAGTACTTC. Protein sequence: CASSYAQVYEQYF.